The T cell receptor beta chain described here comes from a study of circulating CD8 cells and anti-PD-1 response in melanoma. Study-level background: Of some 13 patients, seven got anti-PD-1 first and six had prior therapy.

General study findings and limits: Previously treated and treatment-naive patients were pooled together.

Comments on this clonotype: Antigen unknown.

There are 15 residues in the CDR3. Germline V gives CDR1 SNHLY, CDR2 FYNNEI. Unmatched junction bases numbered 9, after V lost 7 bases and J lost 5 bases. Four subsets defined by PD-1 and/or TIGIT were sorted from live CD3+CD8+TCRalphabeta+ cells. The QIAseq Immune Repertoire TCR panel built the libraries from roughly 15 ng of total RNA. From the reads, TCRdb called clonotypes with MiXCR, one entry per CDR3 protein. The sample yields roughly 1,300 distinct CDR3 sequences, around 9.9% seen once. This chain connects TRBV2 to TRBJ2-7, with TRBD1 identical over 12 bases. The clonotype comes from a human donor with melanoma. Sequencing used CD8+ T cells from PBMCs, obtained at baseline or after one month of anti-PD-1 therapy (not recorded which). The CDR3 region is CASNAGTGGVHEQYF. CDR3 DNA sequence: TGTGCCAGCAACGCGGGGACAGGGGGCGTTCACGAGCAGTACTTC.